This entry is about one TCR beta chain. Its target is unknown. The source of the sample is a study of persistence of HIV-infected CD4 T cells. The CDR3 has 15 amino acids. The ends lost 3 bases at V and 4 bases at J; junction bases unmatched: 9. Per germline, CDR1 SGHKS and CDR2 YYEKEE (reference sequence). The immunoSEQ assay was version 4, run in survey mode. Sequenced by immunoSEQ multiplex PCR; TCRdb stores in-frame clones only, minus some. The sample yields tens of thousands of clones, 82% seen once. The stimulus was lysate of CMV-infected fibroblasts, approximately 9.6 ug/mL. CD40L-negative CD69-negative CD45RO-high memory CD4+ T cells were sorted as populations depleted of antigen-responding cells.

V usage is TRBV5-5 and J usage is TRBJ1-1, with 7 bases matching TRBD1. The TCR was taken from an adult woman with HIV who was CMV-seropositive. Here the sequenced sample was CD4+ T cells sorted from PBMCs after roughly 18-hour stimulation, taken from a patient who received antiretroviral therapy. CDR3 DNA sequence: TGTGCCAGCAGCTGGGACAGCTCCCGGCCCACTGAAGCTTTCTTT. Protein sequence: CASSWDSSRPTEAFF.